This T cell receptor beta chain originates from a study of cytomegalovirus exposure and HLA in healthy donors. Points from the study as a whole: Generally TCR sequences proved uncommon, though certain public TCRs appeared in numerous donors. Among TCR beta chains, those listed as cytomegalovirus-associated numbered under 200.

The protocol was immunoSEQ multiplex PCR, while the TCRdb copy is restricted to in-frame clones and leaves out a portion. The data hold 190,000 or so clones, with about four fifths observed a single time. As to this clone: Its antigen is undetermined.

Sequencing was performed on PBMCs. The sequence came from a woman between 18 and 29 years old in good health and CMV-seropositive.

The CDR3 DNA follows: TGTGCCAGTAGTTCACAGGGGAGGAACACTGAAGCTTTCTTT. Its translation is CASSSQGRNTEAFF. The chain has TRBV19 and TRBJ1-1, with 7 nucleotides matching TRBD1. Trimming removed 5 bases from V and 1 base from J; junction bases left unmatched: 4. The CDR3 consists of 14 residues. Germline V CDR1 and CDR2: LNHDA, SQIVND (reference sequence).